This passage covers 6 T cell receptor beta chains from one sample sequenced in a study of T cell repertoires in cytomegalovirus infection. TCRdb re-called the reads with MiXCR, one entry per CDR3 protein. The sample lists fewer than 350,000 distinct CDR3 sequences, roughly a sixth seen once, with about 11% in the top ten. The sample consisted of PBMCs. Receptors were obtained from a human donor in good health (CMV status not recorded). Some clones in this sample may be carry-over from other donors' samples.

The chain joins TRBV29-1 to TRBJ2-3, with D unclear. In germline, CDR1 is SQVTM, CDR2 ANQGSEA. This CDR3 has 12 amino acids. V was cut by 2 bases and J by 0 bases, with 3 bases left in between. The CDR3 is CSVETSTDTQYF. The CDR3 DNA reads as TGCAGCGTTGAAACTAGCACAGATACGCAGTATTTT.

This clonotype was counted only a few times. This chain links TRBV19 with TRBJ2-1, with a possible D match to TRBD1 (7 bases). This CDR3 spans 15 amino acids. V was shortened by 3 bases and J by 0 bases, with 9 bases between the two germline ends. Germline CDR1 is LNHDA and CDR2 is SQIVND (reference sequence). The CDR3 coding sequence is TGTGCCAGTAGTATCCAGGGGGGCTCCTACAATGAGCAGTTCTTC. Its translation is CASSIQGGSYNEQFF. The whole variable domain, filled in from reference TRBV19 and TRBJ2-1, reads DGGITQSPKYLFRKEGQNVTLSCEQNLNHDAMYWYRQDPGQGLRLIYYSQIVNDFQKGDIAEGYSVSREKKESFPLTVTSAQKNPTAFYLCASSIQGGSYNEQFFGPGTRLTVL.

The gene calls are TRBV5-6 and TRBJ1-1; 9 positions agree with TRBD1. From germline, CDR1 is SGHDT and CDR2 YYEEEE. The CDR3 runs to 17 residues. V lost 3 bases, J lost 3 bases, and 12 bases stayed unmatched. CDR3 protein: CASSSDRGGFTYTEAFF. CDR3 nucleotide sequence: TGTGCCAGCAGCTCGGACAGGGGCGGGTTTACGTACACTGAAGCTTTCTTT.

This clonotype appeared a few times. The chain combines TRBV6-5 with TRBJ2-7; 7 nucleotides line up with TRBD2. Trimming removed 6 bases from V and 0 bases from J; junction bases left unmatched: 8. CDR3 length equals 15 residues. Per germline, CDR1 MNHEY and CDR2 SVGAGI. In DNA, the CDR3 is TGTGCCAGCAGAGGCCCGGGACTAAGCTCCTACGAGCAGTACTTC. Its protein is CASRGPGLSSYEQYF.

The V call is TRBV5-1, the J call TRBJ1-1, with D possibly TRBD1 on 5 matching bases. V dropped 3 bases and J dropped 3 bases, with 15 bases sitting between them. Per the germline V gene, CDR1 is SGHRS and CDR2 is YFSETQ. The CDR3 runs 15 residues. CDR3: CASSSGGLYDTEAFF. The CDR3 coding sequence is TGCGCCAGCAGCTCCGGGGGGTTATACGACACTGAAGCTTTCTTT.

This clonotype turned up a few times. V is TRBV20-1 and J is TRBJ2-3; 10 nucleotides line up with TRBD2. The CDR3 covers 18 residues. Germline V CDR1 and CDR2: DFQATT, SNEGSKA (reference sequence). The J segment lost 6 bases and the V segment lost 1 base, leaving 16 bases of the junction unmatched. This CDR3 is CSARVSGSSGGTPDTQYF. CDR3 bases: TGCAGTGCTAGAGTATCCGGGTCTAGCGGGGGAACTCCGGATACGCAGTATTTT.